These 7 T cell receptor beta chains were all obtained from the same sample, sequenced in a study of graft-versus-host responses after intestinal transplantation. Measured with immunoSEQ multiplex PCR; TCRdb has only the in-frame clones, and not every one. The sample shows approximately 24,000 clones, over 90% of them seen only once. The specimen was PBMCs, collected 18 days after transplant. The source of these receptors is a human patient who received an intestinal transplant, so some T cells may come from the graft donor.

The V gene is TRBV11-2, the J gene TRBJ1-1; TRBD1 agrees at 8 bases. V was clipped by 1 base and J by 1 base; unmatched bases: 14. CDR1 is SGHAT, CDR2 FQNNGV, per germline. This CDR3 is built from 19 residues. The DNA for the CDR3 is TGTGCCAGCAGCTTAGCTAATTATGGACAGGGACCGAAGAACACTGAAGCTTTCTTT. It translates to CASSLANYGQGPKNTEAFF.

CDR3 region: CASSAAHRGGGETQYF. In nucleotides, the CDR3 is TGTGCCAGCAGTGCCGCCCACAGGGGAGGGGGAGAGACCCAGTACTTC. This sequence joins TRBV6-1 and TRBJ2-5; either TRBD1 or TRBD2 may fit D (7 bases each). The germline V gene encodes CDR1 MNHNS and CDR2 SASEGT. With 4 bases removed from V and 4 bases from J, the gap between germline ends came to 19 bases. The CDR3 covers 16 residues.

CDR3 DNA sequence: TGTGCCAGCAGTTTAATAACAGGGACTACCTACGAGCAGTACTTC. Residues: CASSLITGTTYEQYF. The chain carries TRBV28 and TRBJ2-7; maybe TRBD2 (7 bases). The CDR3 is made up of 15 amino acids. The V end was cut by 2 bases, the J end by 2 bases, with 13 bases between. Per germline, CDR1 MDHEN and CDR2 SYDVKM.

DNA of the CDR3: TGTGCCAGCAGCTTGGGGGCAGCGGGGGGACAAGAGACCCAGTACTTC. It translates to CASSLGAAGGQETQYF. This chain links TRBV7-9 with TRBJ2-5, with TRBD2 matching 9 bases. CDR3 length: 16 residues. Germline-derived CDR1 and CDR2 are SEHNR and FQNEAQ (reference sequence). With 3 bases clipped from V and 2 bases from J, the junction kept 7 bases outside the gene matches.

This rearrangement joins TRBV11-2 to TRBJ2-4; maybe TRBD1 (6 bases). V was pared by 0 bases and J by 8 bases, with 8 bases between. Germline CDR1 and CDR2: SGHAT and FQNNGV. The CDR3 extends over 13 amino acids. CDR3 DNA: TGTGCCAGCAGCTTAGAGGGGGCCGACATTCAGTACTTC. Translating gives CASSLEGADIQYF.

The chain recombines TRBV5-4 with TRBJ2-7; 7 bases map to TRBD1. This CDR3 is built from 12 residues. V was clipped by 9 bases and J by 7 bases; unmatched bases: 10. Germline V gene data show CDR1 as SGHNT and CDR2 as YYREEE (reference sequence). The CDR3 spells CATGQDPWEQYF. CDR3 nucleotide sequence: TGTGCCACCGGACAGGACCCTTGGGAGCAGTACTTC. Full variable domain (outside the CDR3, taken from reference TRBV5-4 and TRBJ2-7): ETGVTQSPTHLIKTRGQQVTLRCSSQSGHNTVSWYQQALGQGPQFIFQYYREEENGRGNFPPRFSGLQFPNYSSELNVNALELDDSALYLCATGQDPWEQYFGPGTRLTVT.

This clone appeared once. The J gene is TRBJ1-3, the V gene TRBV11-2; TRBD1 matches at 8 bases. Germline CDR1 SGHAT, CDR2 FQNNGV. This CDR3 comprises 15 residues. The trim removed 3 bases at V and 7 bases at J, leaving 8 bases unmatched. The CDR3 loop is CASSLGWDRPNTIYF. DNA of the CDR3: TGTGCCAGCAGCTTGGGTTGGGACAGGCCGAACACCATATATTTT. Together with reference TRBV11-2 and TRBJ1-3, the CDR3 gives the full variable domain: EAGVAQSPRYKIIEKRQSVAFWCNPISGHATLYWYQQILGQGPKLLIQFQNNGVVDDSQLPKDRFSAERLKGVDSTLKIQPAKLEDSAVYLCASSLGWDRPNTIYFGEGSWLTVV.